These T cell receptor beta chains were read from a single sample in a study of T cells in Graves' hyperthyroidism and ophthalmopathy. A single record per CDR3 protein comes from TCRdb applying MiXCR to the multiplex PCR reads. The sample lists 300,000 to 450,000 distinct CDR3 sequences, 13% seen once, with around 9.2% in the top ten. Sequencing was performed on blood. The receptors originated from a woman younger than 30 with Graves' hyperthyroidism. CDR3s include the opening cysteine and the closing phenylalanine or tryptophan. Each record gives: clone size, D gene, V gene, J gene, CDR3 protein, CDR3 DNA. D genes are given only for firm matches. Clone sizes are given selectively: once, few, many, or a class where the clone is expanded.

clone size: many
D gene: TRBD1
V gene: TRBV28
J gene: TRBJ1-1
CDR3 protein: CATRGGTGDTEAFF
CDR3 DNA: TGTGCCACCCGAGGTGGGACAGGGGACACTGAAGCTTTCTTT

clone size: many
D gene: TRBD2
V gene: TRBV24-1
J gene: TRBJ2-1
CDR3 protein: CATSDWPAGGYNEQFF
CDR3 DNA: TGTGCCACCAGTGATTGGCCAGCGGGAGGATACAATGAGCAGTTCTTC

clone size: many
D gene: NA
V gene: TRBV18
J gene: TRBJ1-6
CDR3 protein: CASSPGDNANSPLHF
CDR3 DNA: TGTGCCAGCTCACCAGGGGACAATGCCAATTCACCCCTCCACTTT

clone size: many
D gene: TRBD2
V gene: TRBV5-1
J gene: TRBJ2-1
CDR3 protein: CASSLLAGESNEQFF
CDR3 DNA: TGCGCCAGCAGCTTACTAGCGGGAGAATCTAATGAGCAGTTCTTC

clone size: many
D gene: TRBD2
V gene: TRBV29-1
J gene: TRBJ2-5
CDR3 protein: CSVVSGTNQETQYF
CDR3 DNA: TGCAGCGTTGTTAGCGGGACCAACCAAGAGACCCAGTACTTC

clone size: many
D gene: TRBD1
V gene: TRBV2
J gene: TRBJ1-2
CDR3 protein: CASGGPTGENYGYTF
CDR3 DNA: TGTGCCAGCGGGGGGCCCACAGGGGAGAACTATGGCTACACCTTC

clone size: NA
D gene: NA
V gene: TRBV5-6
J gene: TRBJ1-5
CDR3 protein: CASSYSTFSNQPQHF
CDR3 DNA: TGTGCCAGCAGCTACTCAACATTTAGCAATCAGCCCCAGCATTTT

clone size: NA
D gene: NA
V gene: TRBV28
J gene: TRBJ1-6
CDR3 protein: CASTRADLAYNSPLHF
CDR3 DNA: TGTGCCAGTACCCGGGCCGATCTGGCCTATAATTCACCCCTCCACTTT

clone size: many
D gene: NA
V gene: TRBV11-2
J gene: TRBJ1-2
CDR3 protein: CASSLTLSDAWYGYTF
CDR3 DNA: TGTGCCAGCAGCTTAACGCTTTCAGACGCTTGGTATGGCTACACCTTC

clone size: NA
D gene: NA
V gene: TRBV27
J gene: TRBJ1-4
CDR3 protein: CASGQFAGGKLFF
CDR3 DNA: TGTGCCAGCGGACAGTTTGCTGGGGGAAAACTGTTTTTT

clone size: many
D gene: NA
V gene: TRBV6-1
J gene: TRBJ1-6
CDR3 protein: CASSFETGVGSPLHF
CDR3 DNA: TGTGCCAGCAGTTTTGAAACTGGGGTCGGGTCACCCCTCCACTTT

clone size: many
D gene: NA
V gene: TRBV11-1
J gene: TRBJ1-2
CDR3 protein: CASSLGQTNYGYTF
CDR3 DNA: TGTGCCAGCAGCTTAGGACAGACTAACTATGGCTACACCTTC

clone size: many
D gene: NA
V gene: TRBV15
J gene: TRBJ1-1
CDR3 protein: CATSRDAGITEAFF
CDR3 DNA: TGTGCCACCAGCAGAGATGCAGGCATCACTGAAGCTTTCTTT

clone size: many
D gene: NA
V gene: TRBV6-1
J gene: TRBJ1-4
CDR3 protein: CASRSGTIATNEKLFF
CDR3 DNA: TGTGCCAGCAGATCGGGGACGATTGCAACTAATGAAAAACTGTTTTTT

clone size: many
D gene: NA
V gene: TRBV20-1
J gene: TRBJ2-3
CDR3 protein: CSAERFSTDTQYF
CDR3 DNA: TGCAGTGCTGAGCGGTTTAGCACAGATACGCAGTATTTT

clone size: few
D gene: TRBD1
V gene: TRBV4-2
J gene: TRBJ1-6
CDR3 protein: CASSQVGGTAIASYNSPLHF
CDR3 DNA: TGTGCCAGCAGCCAAGTAGGGGGGACAGCTATCGCGTCCTATAATTCACCCCTCCACTTT

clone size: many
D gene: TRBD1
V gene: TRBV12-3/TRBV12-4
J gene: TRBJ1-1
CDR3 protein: CASSFGTGVAEAFF
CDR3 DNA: TGTGCCAGCAGTTTCGGGACAGGGGTGGCTGAAGCTTTCTTT

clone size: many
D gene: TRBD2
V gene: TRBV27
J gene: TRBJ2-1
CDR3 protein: CASSLIGGRAGNEQFF
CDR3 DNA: TGTGCCAGCAGTTTAATAGGCGGGAGGGCCGGGAATGAGCAGTTCTTC

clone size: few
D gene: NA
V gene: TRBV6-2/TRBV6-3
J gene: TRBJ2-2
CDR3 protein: CASTQGLFGGELFF
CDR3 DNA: TGTGCCAGCACCCAAGGCCTCTTTGGGGGGGAGCTGTTTTTT

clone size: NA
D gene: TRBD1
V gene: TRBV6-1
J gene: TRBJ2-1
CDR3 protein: CASSERGPSYNEQFF
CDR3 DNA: TGTGCCAGCAGTGAGAGGGGGCCCTCCTACAATGAGCAGTTCTTC

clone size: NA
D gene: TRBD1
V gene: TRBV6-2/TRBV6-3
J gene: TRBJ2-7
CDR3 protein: CASSTGQAVSEQYF
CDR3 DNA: TGTGCCAGCAGTACGGGACAGGCGGTGAGCGAGCAGTACTTC

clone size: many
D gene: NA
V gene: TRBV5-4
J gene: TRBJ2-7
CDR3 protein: CASSLVPTIEQYF
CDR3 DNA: TGTGCCAGCAGCTTGGTCCCCACGATCGAGCAGTACTTC

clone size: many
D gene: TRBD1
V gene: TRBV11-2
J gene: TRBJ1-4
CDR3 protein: CASSPGDRGTNEKLFF
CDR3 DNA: TGTGCCAGCAGCCCCGGGGACAGGGGGACTAATGAAAAACTGTTTTTT

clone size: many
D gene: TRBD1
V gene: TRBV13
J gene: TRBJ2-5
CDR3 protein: CASSPSPGTGTETQYF
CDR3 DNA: TGTGCCAGCAGCCCCAGTCCCGGGACAGGGACGGAGACCCAGTACTTC

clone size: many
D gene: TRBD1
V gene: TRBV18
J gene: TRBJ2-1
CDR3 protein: CASSPTDRYEQFF
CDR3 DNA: TGTGCCAGCTCACCGACGGACAGGTATGAGCAGTTCTTC

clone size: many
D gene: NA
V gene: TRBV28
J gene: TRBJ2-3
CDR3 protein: CASSFLGPLGDTQYF
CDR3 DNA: TGTGCCAGCAGTTTTTTGGGACCCCTGGGAGATACGCAGTATTTT

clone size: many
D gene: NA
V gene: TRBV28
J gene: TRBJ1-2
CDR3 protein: CASSEVTYGYTF
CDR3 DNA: TGTGCCAGCAGTGAAGTAACCTATGGCTACACCTTC

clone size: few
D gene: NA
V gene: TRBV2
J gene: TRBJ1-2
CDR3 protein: CASSEAGIGYGYTF
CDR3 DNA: TGTGCCAGCAGTGAAGCGGGGATCGGCTATGGCTACACCTTC

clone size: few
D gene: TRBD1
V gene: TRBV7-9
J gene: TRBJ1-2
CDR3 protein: CASSLGQGWPNGYTF
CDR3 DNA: TGTGCCAGCAGCTTGGGACAGGGTTGGCCCAATGGCTACACCTTC

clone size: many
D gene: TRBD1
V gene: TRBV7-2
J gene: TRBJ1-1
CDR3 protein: CASSLALDRQNTEAFF
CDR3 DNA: TGTGCCAGCAGCTTAGCGCTGGACAGGCAGAACACTGAAGCTTTCTTT

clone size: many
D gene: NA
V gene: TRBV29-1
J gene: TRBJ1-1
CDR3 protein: CSVTAFMETEAFF
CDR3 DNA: TGCAGCGTTACGGCCTTTATGGAGACTGAAGCTTTCTTT

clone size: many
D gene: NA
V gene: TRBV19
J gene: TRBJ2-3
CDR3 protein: CASSAGQTDTQYF
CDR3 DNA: TGTGCCAGTTCTGCGGGGCAAACAGATACGCAGTATTTT

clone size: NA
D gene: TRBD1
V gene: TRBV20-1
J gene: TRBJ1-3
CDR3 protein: CSAYRDSGNTIYF
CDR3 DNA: TGCAGTGCTTATCGGGACAGCGGAAACACCATATATTTT

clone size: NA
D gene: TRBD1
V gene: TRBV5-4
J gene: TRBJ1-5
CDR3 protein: CASSLAGQGILQPQHF
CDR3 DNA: TGTGCCAGCAGCTTGGCCGGACAGGGAATATTGCAGCCCCAGCATTTT

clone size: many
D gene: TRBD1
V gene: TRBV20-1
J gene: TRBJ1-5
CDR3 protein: CSARVGGTGAGPRVGPQHF
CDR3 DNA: TGCAGTGCTAGAGTAGGGGGGACAGGGGCAGGCCCACGTGTCGGGCCCCAGCATTTT

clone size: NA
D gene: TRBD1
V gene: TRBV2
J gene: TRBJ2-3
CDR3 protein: CASMLDRDVDTQYF
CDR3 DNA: TGTGCCAGCATGCTGGACAGGGACGTAGATACGCAGTATTTT

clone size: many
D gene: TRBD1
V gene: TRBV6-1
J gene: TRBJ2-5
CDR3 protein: CASSPPGQGGVGTQYF
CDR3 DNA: TGTGCCAGCAGTCCCCCGGGACAGGGGGGAGTTGGGACCCAGTACTTC

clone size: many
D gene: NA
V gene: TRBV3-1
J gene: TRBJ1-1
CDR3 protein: CASSPRLDVTMNTEAFF
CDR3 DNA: TGTGCCAGCAGCCCCCGACTGGACGTTACCATGAACACTGAAGCTTTCTTT

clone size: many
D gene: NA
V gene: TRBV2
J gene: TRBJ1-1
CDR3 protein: CASSEALPVRATNTEAFF
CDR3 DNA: TGTGCCAGCAGTGAAGCCCTACCTGTCAGGGCTACGAACACTGAAGCTTTCTTT

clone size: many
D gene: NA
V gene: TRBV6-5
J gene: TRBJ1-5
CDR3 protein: CASSYSVPGLDSNQPQHF
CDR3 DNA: TGTGCCAGCAGTTACTCAGTCCCGGGGTTGGATAGCAATCAGCCCCAGCATTTT

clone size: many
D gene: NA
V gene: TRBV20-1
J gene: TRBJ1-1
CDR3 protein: CSTKVGNTEAFF
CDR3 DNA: TGCAGCACGAAGGTCGGGAACACTGAAGCTTTCTTT

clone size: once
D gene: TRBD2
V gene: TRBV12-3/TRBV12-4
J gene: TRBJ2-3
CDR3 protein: CASSLRASGGVSDTQYF
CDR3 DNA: TGTGCCAGCAGTTTACGGGCCAGCGGGGGGGTTTCAGATACGCAGTATTTT

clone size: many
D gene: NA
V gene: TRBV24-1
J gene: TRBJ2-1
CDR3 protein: CATSETRGNSSYNEQFF
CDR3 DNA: TGTGCCACCAGTGAGACTAGGGGTAACAGCTCCTACAATGAGCAGTTCTTC

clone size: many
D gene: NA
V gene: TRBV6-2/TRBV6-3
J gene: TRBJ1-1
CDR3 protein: CASSYSRVRGAEAFF
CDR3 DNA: TGTGCCAGCAGTTACTCTAGGGTCAGGGGAGCTGAAGCTTTCTTT

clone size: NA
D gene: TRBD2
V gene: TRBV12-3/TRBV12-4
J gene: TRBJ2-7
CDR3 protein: CASSYRTSGRDEQYF
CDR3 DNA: TGTGCCAGCAGTTACAGGACTAGCGGGAGGGACGAGCAGTACTTC

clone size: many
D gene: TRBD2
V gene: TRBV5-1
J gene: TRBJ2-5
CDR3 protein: CASSKGGLVEETQYF
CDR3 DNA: TGCGCCAGCAGTAAGGGAGGACTAGTCGAAGAGACCCAGTACTTC

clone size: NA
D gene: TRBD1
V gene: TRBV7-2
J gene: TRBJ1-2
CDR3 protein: CASSLRQGTDYGYTF
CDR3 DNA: TGTGCCAGCAGCCTAAGACAGGGGACCGACTATGGCTACACCTTC

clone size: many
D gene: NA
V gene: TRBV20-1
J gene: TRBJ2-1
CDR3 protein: CSAREVGYNEQFF
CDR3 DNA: TGCAGTGCTAGAGAAGTGGGGTACAATGAGCAGTTCTTC

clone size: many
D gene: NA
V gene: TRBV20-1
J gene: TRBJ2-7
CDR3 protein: CSAVGPYEQYF
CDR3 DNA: TGCAGTGCGGTAGGCCCCTACGAGCAGTACTTC

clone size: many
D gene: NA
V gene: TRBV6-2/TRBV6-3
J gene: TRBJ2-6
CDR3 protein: CASSGNIRVVGSGANVLTF
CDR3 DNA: TGTGCCAGCAGTGGAAACATCAGGGTAGTCGGCTCTGGGGCCAACGTCCTGACTTTC

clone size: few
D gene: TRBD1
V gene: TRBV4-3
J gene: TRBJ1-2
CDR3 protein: CASRKDRGNYGYTF
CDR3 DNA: TGCGCCAGCAGGAAGGACAGGGGCAACTATGGCTACACCTTC

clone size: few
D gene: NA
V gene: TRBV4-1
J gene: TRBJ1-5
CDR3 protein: CASSQVGSPSNQPQHF
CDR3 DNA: TGCGCCAGCAGCCAAGTGGGATCCCCTAGCAATCAGCCCCAGCATTTT

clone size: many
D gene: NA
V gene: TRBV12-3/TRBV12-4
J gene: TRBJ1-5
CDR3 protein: CASSTQGSNQPQHF
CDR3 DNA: TGTGCCAGCAGTACACAGGGTAGCAATCAGCCCCAGCATTTT

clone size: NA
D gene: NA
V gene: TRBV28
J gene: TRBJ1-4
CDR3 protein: CASSLFREKLFF
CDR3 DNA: TGTGCCAGCAGTTTATTCCGTGAAAAACTGTTTTTT

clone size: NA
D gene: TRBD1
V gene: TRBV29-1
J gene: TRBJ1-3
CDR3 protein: CSARTGLENTIYF
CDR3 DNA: TGCAGCGCTCGGACAGGGCTAGAAAACACCATATATTTT

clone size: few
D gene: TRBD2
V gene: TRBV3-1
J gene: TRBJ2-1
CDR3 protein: CASSQDRDPPSGTENSYNEQFF
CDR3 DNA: TGTGCCAGCAGCCAAGATCGGGATCCACCTAGCGGGACCGAAAACTCCTACAATGAGCAGTTCTTC

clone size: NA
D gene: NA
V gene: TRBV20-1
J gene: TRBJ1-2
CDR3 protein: CSAIPGAVSYTF
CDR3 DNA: TGCAGTGCTATTCCAGGGGCCGTAAGCTACACCTTC

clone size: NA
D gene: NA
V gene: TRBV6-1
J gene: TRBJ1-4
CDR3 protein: CASRRGTNEKLFF
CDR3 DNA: TGTGCCAGCAGGCGGGGGACTAATGAAAAACTGTTTTTT